This TCR beta chain was recorded in a study of cytomegalovirus exposure and HLA in healthy donors. Findings and limits, study-wide: In a later analysis, V- and J-gene trimming of beta chains associated with a DCLRE1C missense variant, replicated independently. As immune exposure information, only CMV serostatus was available. Most TCR sequences were seen very rarely across donors, but some public TCRs occurred in many.

This clone was observed a few times. Its antigen is undetermined. The PCR used 60 Vbeta and 13 Jbeta primers. As originally analysed: In a later analysis, around 87 million unique TCR beta chains included roughly 11 million shared by two or more donors. Profiled with immunoSEQ multiplex PCR; TCRdb holds only in-frame clones, not every one. V and J calls and clone size are copied from that table; D and trimming were computed from the DNA. The sample shows 100,000 to 150,000 clones, around two thirds of them seen only once. Germline values: CDR1 SGHRS, CDR2 YFSETQ. CDR3 length: 15 residues. V lost 5 bases to trimming and J lost 6 bases, with 18 bases between them.

V is TRBV5-1 and J is TRBJ2-4; D unclear. The sequence was obtained from a man aged 55 to 69 in good health and CMV-seropositive. The sample comprised PBMCs. CDR3 loop: CASSSIGSSGNIQYF. Written as DNA, the CDR3 is TGCGCCAGCAGTTCCATCGGGTCTTCGGGAAACATTCAGTACTTC.